Below, one TCR beta chain is given with its context. The sample originates from a study of T cell responses to AZD1222 COVID-19 vaccine. Germline loops: CDR1 SGHDT, CDR2 YYEEEE. V was trimmed by 2 bases and J by 1 base, leaving 6 bases between them. This CDR3 has 14 residues. Profiling relied on immunoSEQ multiplex PCR, and the TCRdb table lists in-frame clones only, not all of them. The table has 85,000 to 100,000 clones, around 94% seen once. Here the sequenced sample was peripheral blood, taken on day 0 of AZD1222 vaccination. The chain recombines TRBV5-6 with TRBJ2-2; no firm D call. This TCR was sampled from an adult in good health. This CDR3 is CASSLGWNTGELFF. CDR3 coding DNA: TGTGCCAGCAGCTTAGGCTGGAACACCGGGGAGCTGTTTTTT.